These 30 T cell receptor beta chains originate from one sample sequenced in a study of T cell responses to AZD1222 COVID-19 vaccine. Data came from immunoSEQ multiplex PCR; TCRdb stores just in-frame clones and leaves some out. The sample has about 180,000 clones, just over 85% seen once. The sample was peripheral blood, taken on day 0 of AZD1222 vaccination. The receptor source for this set is an adult in good health.

The rearrangement uses TRBV7-8 and TRBJ2-2, with D perhaps matching TRBD1 (6 bases). This CDR3 is 15 amino acids long. Trimming shortened V by 5 bases and J by 8 bases, and 18 bases separated the two germline ends. Germline values: CDR1 SGHVS, CDR2 FQNEAQ. CDR3 region: CASSTLTGTSGELFF. In nucleotides, the CDR3 is TGTGCCAGCAGCACCCTGACAGGCACAAGTGGGGAGCTGTTTTTT.

The chain carries TRBV5-1 and TRBJ1-2; 10 bases are shared with TRBD1. After removal of 3 bases from V and 8 bases from J, the junction contained 7 bases not matched to a gene. This CDR3 contains 14 residues. The V gene's germline CDR1 is SGHRS and CDR2 YFSETQ. CDR3 amino acids: CASSWGQGQGGYTF. The CDR3 DNA follows: TGCGCCAGCAGCTGGGGACAGGGGCAGGGAGGCTACACCTTC.

The chain employs TRBV4-3 and TRBJ2-3; the D is unclear. Germline CDR1 and CDR2: LGHNA and YSLEER. The V end was cut by 0 bases, the J end by 4 bases, with 11 bases between. The CDR3 loop spans 15 amino acids. The CDR3 nucleotides are TGCGCCAGCAGCCAAGACAGTCAGAGCGCAGATACGCAGTATTTT. Its protein is CASSQDSQSADTQYF.

The V call is TRBV9, the J call TRBJ2-1; 10 bases fit TRBD2. The CDR3 is 17 amino acids. V shed 4 bases, J shed 5 bases, and the junction held 12 bases outside the gene matches. Germline V lookup: CDR1 SGDLS, CDR2 YYNGEE. The DNA for the CDR3 is TGTGCCAGCAGCCTCCGGACTAGCGGCTATGGTGACAATGAGCAGTTCTTC. Its protein product is CASSLRTSGYGDNEQFF.

Only one count was recorded for this clone. V and J are TRBV28 and TRBJ2-1; 7 bases map to TRBD1. The CDR3 consists of 16 residues. Germline CDR1 and CDR2: MDHEN and SYDVKM. V dropped 5 bases and J dropped 4; count of bases not matched to a gene: 11. This CDR3 is CASSGAWGTEYNEQFF. DNA for the CDR3: TGTGCCAGCAGTGGGGCTTGGGGGACAGAGTACAATGAGCAGTTCTTC.

The chain combines TRBV5-5 with TRBJ1-2, with 7 bases that match TRBD1. This CDR3 is built from 14 residues. Germline V lookup: CDR1 SGHKS, CDR2 YYEKEE (reference sequence). Trimming took 4 bases from V and 3 from J; bases not matched to a gene: 6. The CDR3 nucleotides read TGTGCCAGCAGCCGAGGGGGCGAGCACTATGGCTACACCTTC. Translated: CASSRGGEHYGYTF.

This clone showed up just once. This rearrangement joins TRBV6-6 to TRBJ2-2; D is perhaps TRBD2 (5 bases). The CDR3 sequence is 12 residues long. Germline CDR1 and CDR2: MNHNY and SVGAGI (reference sequence). V was shortened by 7 bases and J by 8 bases, with 11 bases between the two germline ends. The DNA of the CDR3 is TGTGCCAGCATTACGGGATGGGGGGAGCTGTTTTTT. Protein: CASITGWGELFF.

V is TRBV9 and J is TRBJ1-6; 8 bases line up with TRBD1. The germline V gene has CDR1 SGDLS and CDR2 YYNGEE. The trim removed 0 bases at V and 8 bases at J, leaving 4 bases unmatched. This CDR3 spans 15 amino acids. CDR3 region: CASSVGQGADSPLHF. The CDR3 coding sequence is TGTGCCAGCAGCGTAGGTCAGGGGGCTGATTCACCCCTCCACTTT.

The V call is TRBV12-3 or TRBV12-4, the J call TRBJ1-2; D is undetermined. V lost 7 bases, J lost 2 bases, and 8 bases lay in between. CDR3 length: 12 amino acids. The CDR3 region is CASKRENYGYTF. Here the CDR3 DNA reads TGTGCCAGCAAGAGGGAAAACTATGGCTACACCTTC.

The chain combines TRBV11-2 with TRBJ1-1; 7 bases are shared with TRBD1. CDR3 length: 11 amino acids. Germline V CDR1 and CDR2: SGHAT, FQNNGV. J gave up 11 bases and V 0 bases, and 0 bases lay outside the gene matches. CDR3 sequence reads: CASSLDRGAFF. DNA of the CDR3: TGTGCCAGCAGCTTAGACAGGGGGGCTTTCTTT.

V usage is TRBV12-5 and J usage is TRBJ1-1, with TRBD1 matching over 7 bases. The CDR3 runs to 13 residues. From germline, CDR1 is LGHNT and CDR2 FRNRAP. V was pared by 2 bases and J by 5 bases, with 2 bases of the junction left unmatched. The CDR3 DNA reads TGTGCTAGTGGTTTGTCAGGGGGGACTGAAGCTTTCTTT. This encodes CASGLSGGTEAFF.

The chain is built from TRBV9 and TRBJ2-2; D is undetermined. From germline, CDR1 is SGDLS and CDR2 YYNGEE. There are 16 residues in the CDR3. V lost 4 bases to trimming and J lost 2 bases, with 15 bases between them. The chain's CDR3 is CASSPPGGVNTGELFF. As DNA, the CDR3 is TGTGCCAGCAGCCCCCCTGGTGGGGTTAACACCGGGGAGCTGTTTTTT.

This clone occurred once. V usage is TRBV28 and J usage is TRBJ1-6; D call uncertain. CDR1 is MDHEN, CDR2 SYDVKM, per germline. V was cut by 4 bases and J by 7 bases, with 23 bases left in between. This CDR3 region has 18 residues. Written as DNA, the CDR3 is TGTGCCAGCAGTTCGGGTCTTCTCGCAGGCTCTGGGAATTCACCCCTCCACTTT. Protein sequence: CASSSGLLAGSGNSPLHF.

The V gene is TRBV6-5, the J gene TRBJ1-2, with 8 bases matching TRBD1. The CDR3 totals 16 residues. In germline, CDR1 is MNHEY, CDR2 SVGAGI. Trimming at V came to 0 bases and at J to 4 bases, leaving 7 bases not matched to a gene. CDR3 coding DNA: TGTGCCAGCAGTTACTCGAGCCAGGGGGCTCCCTATGGCTACACCTTC. Residues: CASSYSSQGAPYGYTF.

CDR3 in DNA: TGTGCCAGCAGCTCCGTGGGGACACTTTTTGACAATGAGCAGTTCTTC. It translates to CASSSVGTLFDNEQFF. The chain carries TRBV7-2 and TRBJ2-1, with D possibly matching TRBD1 (6 bases). Germline CDR1 SGHTA, CDR2 FQGNSA. The CDR3 contains 16 residues. With 4 bases removed from V and 5 bases from J, the gap between germline ends came to 18 bases.

V gene TRBV11-3 combines with J gene TRBJ2-5; 8 bases agree with TRBD1. The CDR3 sequence is 14 residues long. The V segment lost 5 bases and the J segment 2 bases; nucleotides outside the gene matches: 4. CDR1 is SGHNT and CDR2 is YENEEA in the germline V gene. This CDR3 is CASSRDRYQETQYF. The CDR3 DNA follows: TGTGCCAGCAGCCGGGACAGGTATCAAGAGACCCAGTACTTC.

The chain is built from TRBV9 and TRBJ2-5; D is unresolved. CDR1 and CDR2 from the germline V gene are SGDLS and YYNGEE. The V gene lost 0 bases and the J gene lost 2 bases, with 8 bases spanning the gap. This CDR3 contains 14 residues. The CDR3 coding sequence is TGTGCCAGCAGCGTAGATGACGGTCAAGAGACCCAGTACTTC. This translates into CASSVDDGQETQYF.

The rearrangement joins TRBV19 to TRBJ2-3, with D unclear. The CDR3 spans 15 residues. CDR1 and CDR2 from the germline V gene are LNHDA and SQIVND (reference sequence). The V gene lost 4 bases and the J gene lost 6 bases, with 17 bases spanning the gap. This CDR3 reads CASSSPEPLGDTQYF. DNA of the CDR3: TGTGCCAGTAGTAGTCCAGAGCCTTTGGGGGATACGCAGTATTTT.

The genes are TRBV27 and TRBJ2-2; TRBD2 aligns across 8 bases. The CDR3 is made up of 15 amino acids. The germline V gene encodes CDR1 MNHEY and CDR2 SMNVEV (reference sequence). Germline trimming cut 3 bases from V and 7 bases from J; bases unmatched to any gene: 7. CDR3 sequence reads: CASSFVGGAGGELFF. CDR3 bases: TGTGCCAGCAGTTTTGTCGGGGGGGCAGGCGGGGAGCTGTTTTTT.

The J gene is TRBJ1-5, the V gene TRBV9, with a possible D match to TRBD1 (5 bases). In germline, CDR1 is SGDLS, CDR2 YYNGEE. With 3 bases removed from V and 1 base from J, the gap between germline ends came to 11 bases. This CDR3 spans 15 amino acids. In nucleotides, the CDR3 is TGTGCCAGCAGCGGCCCAGGGAAGAGCAATCAGCCCCAGCATTTT. It yields the protein CASSGPGKSNQPQHF.

The chain carries TRBV11-2 and TRBJ2-3, with no clear D. Trimming left V 6 bases short and J 10 bases short, with 14 bases between. The CDR3 length is 12 residues. Germline V gives CDR1 SGHAT, CDR2 FQNNGV. The chain's CDR3 is CASSLNRNAQYF. The CDR3 nucleotides are TGTGCCAGCAGTCTAAACCGGAACGCGCAGTATTTT.

The CDR3 DNA follows: TGTGCCTGGAGTGTAGGGCGCGGGAACACTGAAGCTTTCTTT. It is translated as CAWSVGRGNTEAFF. V gene TRBV30 combines with J gene TRBJ1-1; D gene ambiguous. V was pared by 0 bases and J by 1 base, with 9 bases between. CDR1 is GTSNPN, CDR2 SVGIG, per germline (reference sequence). This CDR3 is 14 amino acids long.

This chain uses TRBV5-1 with TRBJ1-1; D ambiguous. The CDR3 loop spans 12 amino acids. Between the trimmed V and J ends, which lost 4 bases and 1 base, there was a span of 5 bases. Germline CDR1 is SGHRS and CDR2 is YFSETQ. CDR3 loop: CASSRGNTEAFF. CDR3 in DNA: TGCGCCAGCAGCCGCGGGAACACTGAAGCTTTCTTT.

V and J are TRBV6-5 and TRBJ2-7; no clear D gene. Germline V gives CDR1 MNHEY, CDR2 SVGAGI. The CDR3 sequence is 15 residues long. V dropped 6 bases and J dropped 0 bases, with 15 bases sitting between them. CDR3 amino acids: CASSPERGRSYEQYF. The CDR3 region has the DNA TGTGCCAGCAGCCCCGAGAGAGGCCGCTCCTACGAGCAGTACTTC.

In this sample, this clone turned up once. J is TRBJ2-3 and V is TRBV19, with 7 bases identical to TRBD2. The V segment lost 10 bases and the J segment 2 bases; nucleotides outside the gene matches: 6. This CDR3 region has 13 residues. Germline V gene sequence: CDR1 LNHDA, CDR2 SQIVND (reference sequence). CDR3 nucleotide sequence: TGTGCCACCGGGAGGACCTACACAGATACGCAGTATTTT. Translating it yields CATGRTYTDTQYF.

This clone was detected only a few times. The chain recombines TRBV28 with TRBJ1-2; D is unresolved. V was pared by 1 base and J by 5 bases, with 8 bases between. The CDR3 contains 13 residues. Germline V gives CDR1 MDHEN, CDR2 SYDVKM. CDR3 nucleotide sequence: TGTGCCAGCAGTTTATCAACAGCTTATGGCTACACCTTC. It codes for CASSLSTAYGYTF.

In this sample, this clone turned up a few times. The CDR3 DNA reads TGTGCCAGCAGTCTATTGGGACAGCGGGCTTTCTTT. Its protein is CASSLLGQRAFF. The gene calls are TRBV28 and TRBJ1-1; the match to TRBD1 covers 7 bases. The CDR3 totals 12 residues. Germline-derived CDR1 and CDR2 are MDHEN and SYDVKM. The trim removed 5 bases at V and 11 bases at J, leaving 8 bases unmatched.

The chain has TRBV6-5 and TRBJ1-2, with D perhaps TRBD1 (6 bases). Germline CDR1 MNHEY, CDR2 SVGAGI. The V and J ends lost 7 bases and 5 bases respectively, with 17 bases between them. This CDR3 has 14 residues. In DNA form, the CDR3 reads TGTGCCAGCACACCCCCGGGGGGCAAGTATGGCTACACCTTC. Translating it yields CASTPPGGKYGYTF.

CDR3 DNA sequence: TGTGCCAGAAGCCCCAGGGACAGGGGCTTCAATCAGCCCCAGCATTTT. It specifies CARSPRDRGFNQPQHF. The V gene is TRBV7-5, the J gene TRBJ1-5; TRBD1 is the table's D call, not checked against the DNA. TRBV7-5 is a listed pseudogene. The CDR3 is 16 amino acids.

V gene TRBV4-1 combines with J gene TRBJ1-6, with 9 bases aligning to TRBD1. CDR1 is MGHRA, CDR2 YSYEKL, per germline. V shed 5 bases and J 7 bases; nucleotides not matched to a gene: 6. The length of the CDR3 is 15 residues. CDR3 in amino acids: CASSTVGQGNSPLHF. In DNA, the CDR3 is TGCGCCAGCAGCACGGTGGGACAGGGAAATTCACCCCTCCACTTT.